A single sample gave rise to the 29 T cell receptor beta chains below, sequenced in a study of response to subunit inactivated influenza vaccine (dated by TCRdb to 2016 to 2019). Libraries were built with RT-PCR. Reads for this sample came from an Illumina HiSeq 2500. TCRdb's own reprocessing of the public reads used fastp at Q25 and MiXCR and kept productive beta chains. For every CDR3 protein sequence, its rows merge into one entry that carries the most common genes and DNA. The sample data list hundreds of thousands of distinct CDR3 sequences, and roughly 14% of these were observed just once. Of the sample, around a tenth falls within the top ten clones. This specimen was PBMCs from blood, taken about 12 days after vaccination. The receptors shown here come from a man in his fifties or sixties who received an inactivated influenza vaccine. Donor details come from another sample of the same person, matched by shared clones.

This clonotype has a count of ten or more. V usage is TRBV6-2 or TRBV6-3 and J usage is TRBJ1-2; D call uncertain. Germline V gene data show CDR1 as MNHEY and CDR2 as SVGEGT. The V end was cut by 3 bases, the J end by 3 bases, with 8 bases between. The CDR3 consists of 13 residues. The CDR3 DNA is TGTGCCAGCAGTTATCTCCGCGACTATGGCTACACCTTC. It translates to CASSYLRDYGYTF.

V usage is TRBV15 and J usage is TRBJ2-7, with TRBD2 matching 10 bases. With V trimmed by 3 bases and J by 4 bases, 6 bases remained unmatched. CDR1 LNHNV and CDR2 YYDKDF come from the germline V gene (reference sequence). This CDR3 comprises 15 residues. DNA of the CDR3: TGTGCCACCAGCAGTAGCGGGAGGTGGGAATACGAGCAGTACTTC. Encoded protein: CATSSSGRWEYEQYF.

The CDR3 bases are TGTGCCAGCAGCTTAAGTAGCGGGGGCCGCTACAATGAGCAGTTCTTC. Translation gives CASSLSSGGRYNEQFF. The chain has TRBV7-9 and TRBJ2-1, with 9 bases that match TRBD2. The V gene's germline CDR1 is SEHNR and CDR2 FQNEAQ (reference sequence). This CDR3 has 16 amino acids. The ends lost 2 bases at V and 3 bases at J; junction bases unmatched: 5.

CDR3 DNA sequence: TGTGCCAGCAGTTACTGGGAAGGACCCTACGAGCAGTACTTC. As protein: CASSYWEGPYEQYF. The V and J genes are TRBV6-2 or TRBV6-3 and TRBJ2-7; unclear D gene. CDR1 and CDR2 (germline): MNHEY, SVGEGT. CDR3 size: 14 residues. Trimming cost V 1 base and J 2 bases, with 9 bases left between them.

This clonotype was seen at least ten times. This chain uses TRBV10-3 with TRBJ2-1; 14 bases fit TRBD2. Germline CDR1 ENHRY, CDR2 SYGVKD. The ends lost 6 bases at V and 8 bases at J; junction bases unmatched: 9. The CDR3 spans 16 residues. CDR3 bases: TGTGCCATCAGGGGCGGACTAGCGGGAGGATTCGATGAGCAGTTCTTC. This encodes CAIRGGLAGGFDEQFF.

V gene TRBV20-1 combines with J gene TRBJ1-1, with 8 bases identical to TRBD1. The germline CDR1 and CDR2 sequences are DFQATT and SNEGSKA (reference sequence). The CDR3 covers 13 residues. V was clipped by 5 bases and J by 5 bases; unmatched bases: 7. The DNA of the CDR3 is TGCAGTGCTCGGCAGGGGGCAAGGACTGAAGCTTTCTTT. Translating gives CSARQGARTEAFF.

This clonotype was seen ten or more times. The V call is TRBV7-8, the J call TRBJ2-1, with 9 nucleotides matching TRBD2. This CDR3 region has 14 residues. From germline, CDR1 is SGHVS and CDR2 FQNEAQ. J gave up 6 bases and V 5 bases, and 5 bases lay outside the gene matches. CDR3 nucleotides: TGTGCCAGCAGCGCTGGGACTAGCCGCAATGAGCAGTTCTTC. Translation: CASSAGTSRNEQFF.

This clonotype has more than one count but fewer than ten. This CDR3 is CASSRALGGTYEQYF. CDR3 in DNA: TGTGCCAGCAGCAGAGCGCTCGGGGGAACCTACGAGCAGTACTTC. The chain joins TRBV7-2 to TRBJ2-7, with a tentative D call TRBD2 (6 bases). There are 15 residues in the CDR3. Trimming pared 5 bases from V and 2 bases from J, leaving 16 bases between. Germline loops: CDR1 SGHTA, CDR2 FQGNSA.

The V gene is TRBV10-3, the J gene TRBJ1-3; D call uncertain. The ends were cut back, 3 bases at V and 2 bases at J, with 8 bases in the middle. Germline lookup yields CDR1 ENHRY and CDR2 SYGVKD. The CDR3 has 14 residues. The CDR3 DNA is TGTGCCATCAGTGATCCGGAGACTGGAAACACCATATATTTT. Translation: CAISDPETGNTIYF.

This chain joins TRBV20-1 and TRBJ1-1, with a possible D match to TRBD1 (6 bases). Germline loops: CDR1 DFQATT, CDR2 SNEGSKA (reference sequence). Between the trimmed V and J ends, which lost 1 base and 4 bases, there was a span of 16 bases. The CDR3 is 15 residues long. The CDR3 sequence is CSARAPTRGSTEAFF. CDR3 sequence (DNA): TGCAGTGCTAGAGCCCCCACCAGGGGATCCACTGAAGCTTTCTTT.

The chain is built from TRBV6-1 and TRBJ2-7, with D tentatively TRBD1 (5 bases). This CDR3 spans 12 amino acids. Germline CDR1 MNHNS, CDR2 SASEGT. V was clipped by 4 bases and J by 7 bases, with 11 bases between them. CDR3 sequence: CASSVDSWEQYF. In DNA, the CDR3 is TGTGCCAGCAGTGTCGACAGTTGGGAGCAGTACTTC.

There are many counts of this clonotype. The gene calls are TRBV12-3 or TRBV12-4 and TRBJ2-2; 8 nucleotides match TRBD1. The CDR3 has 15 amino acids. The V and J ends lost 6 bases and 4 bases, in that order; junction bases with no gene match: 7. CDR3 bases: TGTGCCAGCAGCCGCAGACAGGGGCTCACCGGGGAGCTGTTTTTT. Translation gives CASSRRQGLTGELFF.

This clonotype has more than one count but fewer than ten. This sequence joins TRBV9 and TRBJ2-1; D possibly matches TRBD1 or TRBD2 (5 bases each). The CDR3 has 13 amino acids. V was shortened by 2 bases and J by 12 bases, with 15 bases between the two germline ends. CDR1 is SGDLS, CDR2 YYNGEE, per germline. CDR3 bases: TGTGCCAGCAGCGTTTCCCTAGGGGAGCGGCAGTTCTTC. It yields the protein CASSVSLGERQFF.

CDR3 in amino acids: CASSSGTLKGTEAFF. The CDR3 nucleotides are TGCGCCAGCAGCTCAGGGACCCTTAAGGGCACTGAAGCTTTCTTT. The chain recombines TRBV5-1 with TRBJ1-1; D possibly corresponds to TRBD1 (5 bases). The CDR3 length is 15 residues. Per the germline V gene, CDR1 is SGHRS and CDR2 is YFSETQ. V was shortened by 3 bases and J by 4 bases, with 16 bases between the two germline ends.

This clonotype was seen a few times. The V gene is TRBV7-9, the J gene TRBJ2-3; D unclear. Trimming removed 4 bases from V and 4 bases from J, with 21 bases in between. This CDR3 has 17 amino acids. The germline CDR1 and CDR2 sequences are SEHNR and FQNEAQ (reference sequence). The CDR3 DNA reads TGTGCCAGCAGCTACGATCGACAAGGGTATGGGGCAGATACGCAGTATTTT. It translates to CASSYDRQGYGADTQYF. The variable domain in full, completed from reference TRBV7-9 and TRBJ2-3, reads DTGVSQNPRHKITKRGQNVTFRCDPISEHNRLYWYRQTLGQGPEFLTYFQNEAQLEKSRLLSDRFSAERPKGSFSTLEIQRTEQGDSAMYLCASSYDRQGYGADTQYFGPGTRLTVL.

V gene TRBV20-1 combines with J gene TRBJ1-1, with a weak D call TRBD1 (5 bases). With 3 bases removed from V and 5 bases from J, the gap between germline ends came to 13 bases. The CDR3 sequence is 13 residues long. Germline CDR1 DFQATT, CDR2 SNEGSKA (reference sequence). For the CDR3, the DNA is TGCAGTGCTAGTGGAGGGAAGGGGACTGAAGCTTTCTTT. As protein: CSASGGKGTEAFF.

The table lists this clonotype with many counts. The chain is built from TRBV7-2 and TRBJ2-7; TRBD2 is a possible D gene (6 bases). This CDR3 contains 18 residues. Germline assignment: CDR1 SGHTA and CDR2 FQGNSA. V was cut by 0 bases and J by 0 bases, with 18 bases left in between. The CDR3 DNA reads TGTGCCAGCAGCTTAGCCCCTCGGGGAGGCAGAAGCTCCTACGAGCAGTACTTC. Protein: CASSLAPRGGRSSYEQYF.

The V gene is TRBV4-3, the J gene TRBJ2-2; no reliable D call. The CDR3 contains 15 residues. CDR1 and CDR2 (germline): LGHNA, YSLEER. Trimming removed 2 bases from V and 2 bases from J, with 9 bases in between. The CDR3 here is CASSQRHSNTGELFF. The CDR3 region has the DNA TGCGCCAGCAGCCAAAGGCATTCTAACACCGGGGAGCTGTTTTTT.

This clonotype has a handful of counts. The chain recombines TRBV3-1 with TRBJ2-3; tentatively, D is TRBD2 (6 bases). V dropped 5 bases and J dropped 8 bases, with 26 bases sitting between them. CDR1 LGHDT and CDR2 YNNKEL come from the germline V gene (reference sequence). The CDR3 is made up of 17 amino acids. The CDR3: CASSLRRQTSDMSTQYF. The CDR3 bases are TGTGCCAGCAGCTTAAGGAGACAGACTAGTGACATGTCTACGCAGTATTTT.

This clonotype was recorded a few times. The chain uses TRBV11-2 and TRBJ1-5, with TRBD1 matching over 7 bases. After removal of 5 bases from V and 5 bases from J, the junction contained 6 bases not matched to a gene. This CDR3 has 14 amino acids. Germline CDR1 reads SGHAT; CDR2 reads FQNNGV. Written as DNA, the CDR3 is TGTGCCAGCAGCCAATACACAGGGGATCAGCCCCAGCATTTT. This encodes CASSQYTGDQPQHF.

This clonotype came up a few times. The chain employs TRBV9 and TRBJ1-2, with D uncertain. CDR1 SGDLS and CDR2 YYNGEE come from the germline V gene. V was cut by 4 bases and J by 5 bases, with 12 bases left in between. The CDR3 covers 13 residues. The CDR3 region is CASSPAALYGYTF. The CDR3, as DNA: TGTGCCAGCAGCCCAGCCGCGCTGTATGGCTACACCTTC.

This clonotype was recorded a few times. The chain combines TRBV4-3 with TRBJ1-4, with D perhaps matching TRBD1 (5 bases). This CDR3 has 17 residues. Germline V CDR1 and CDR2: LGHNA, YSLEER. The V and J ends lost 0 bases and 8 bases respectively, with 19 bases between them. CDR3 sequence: CASSQDTYRPLGEKLFF. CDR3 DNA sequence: TGCGCCAGCAGCCAAGATACCTACAGGCCCCTAGGCGAAAAACTGTTTTTT.

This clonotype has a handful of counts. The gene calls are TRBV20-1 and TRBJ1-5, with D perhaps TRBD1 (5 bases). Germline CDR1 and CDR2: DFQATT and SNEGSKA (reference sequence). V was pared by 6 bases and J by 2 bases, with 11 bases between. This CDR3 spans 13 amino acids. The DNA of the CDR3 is TGCAGTGCCAAAGGGACCGGCAATCAGCCCCAGCATTTT. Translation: CSAKGTGNQPQHF.

The CDR3 is CSVSQRLATYNEQFF. CDR3 nucleotides: TGCAGCGTTAGCCAGCGACTAGCGACCTACAATGAGCAGTTCTTC. This chain joins TRBV29-1 and TRBJ2-1, with 8 bases that match TRBD2. Germline V gives CDR1 SQVTM, CDR2 ANQGSEA. CDR3 size: 15 residues. V lost 5 bases and J lost 2; bases outside the gene matches: 8.

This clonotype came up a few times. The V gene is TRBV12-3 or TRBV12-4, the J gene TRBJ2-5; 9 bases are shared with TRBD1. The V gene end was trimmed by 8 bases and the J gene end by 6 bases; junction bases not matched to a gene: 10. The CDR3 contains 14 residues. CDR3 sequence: CASGGQGTQKTQYF. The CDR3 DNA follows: TGTGCCAGCGGAGGACAGGGGACTCAAAAGACCCAGTACTTC.

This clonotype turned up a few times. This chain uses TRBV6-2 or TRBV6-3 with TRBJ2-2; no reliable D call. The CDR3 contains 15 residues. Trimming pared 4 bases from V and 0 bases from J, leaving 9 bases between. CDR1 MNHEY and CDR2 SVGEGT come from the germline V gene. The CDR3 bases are TGTGCCAGCAGTTTATTGCGGCCGAACACCGGGGAGCTGTTTTTT. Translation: CASSLLRPNTGELFF.

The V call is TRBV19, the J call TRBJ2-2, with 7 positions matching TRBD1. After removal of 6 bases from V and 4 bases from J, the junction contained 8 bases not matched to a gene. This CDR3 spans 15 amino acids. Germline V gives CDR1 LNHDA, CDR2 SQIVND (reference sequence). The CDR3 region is CASSGKTGPTGELFF. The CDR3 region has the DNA TGTGCCAGTAGCGGGAAGACAGGGCCCACCGGGGAGCTGTTTTTT.

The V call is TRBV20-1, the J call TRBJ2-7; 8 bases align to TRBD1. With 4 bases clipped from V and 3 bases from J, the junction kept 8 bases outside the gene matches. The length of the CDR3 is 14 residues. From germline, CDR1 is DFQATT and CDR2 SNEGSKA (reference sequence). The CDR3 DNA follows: TGCAGTGCTAAGGACAGGGAGGCCTACTACGAGCAGTACTTC. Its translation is CSAKDREAYYEQYF.

The DNA of the CDR3 is TGTGCCAGCAGCCGGATAGGGAGCGAGCAGTACTTC. Its protein product is CASSRIGSEQYF. This rearrangement joins TRBV7-9 to TRBJ2-7; tentative D call: TRBD2 (5 bases). The CDR3 spans 12 residues. Germline V gene lookup returns CDR1 SEHNR and CDR2 FQNEAQ (reference sequence). Trimming removed 5 bases at V and 6 bases at J, with 11 bases between. Full variable domain (outside the CDR3, taken from reference TRBV7-9 and TRBJ2-7): DTGVSQNPRHKITKRGQNVTFRCDPISEHNRLYWYRQTLGQGPEFLTYFQNEAQLEKSRLLSDRFSAERPKGSFSTLEIQRTEQGDSAMYLCASSRIGSEQYFGPGTRLTVT.